This T cell receptor beta chain comes out of a study of pediatric ulcerative colitis. Study-wide results and limits: Ulcerative colitis patients shared more blood-rectal clones than controls.

TCRdb's copy holds only in-frame clones and misses some; the assay was immunoSEQ multiplex PCR. The table shows some 15,000 clones, with approximately 80% occurring only once. This CDR3 spans 15 amino acids. Germline CDR1 and CDR2: SGHTA and FQGTGA. J lost 8 bases, V lost 5 bases, and 9 bases had no gene match. This clone showed up just a few times. Its antigen is unidentified. The rectum was sampled with one to two pinch biopsies at colonoscopy. The chain combines TRBV7-3 with TRBJ1-6; TRBD1 aligns across 7 bases. Sequencing was carried out using gut tissue. The sequence came from a boy aged 5-17 years who was a control in a study of pediatric ulcerative colitis. Written as DNA, the CDR3 is TGTGCCAGCAGCACTCACAGGGGTCGGGATTCACCCCTCCACTTT. Amino acids: CASSTHRGRDSPLHF.